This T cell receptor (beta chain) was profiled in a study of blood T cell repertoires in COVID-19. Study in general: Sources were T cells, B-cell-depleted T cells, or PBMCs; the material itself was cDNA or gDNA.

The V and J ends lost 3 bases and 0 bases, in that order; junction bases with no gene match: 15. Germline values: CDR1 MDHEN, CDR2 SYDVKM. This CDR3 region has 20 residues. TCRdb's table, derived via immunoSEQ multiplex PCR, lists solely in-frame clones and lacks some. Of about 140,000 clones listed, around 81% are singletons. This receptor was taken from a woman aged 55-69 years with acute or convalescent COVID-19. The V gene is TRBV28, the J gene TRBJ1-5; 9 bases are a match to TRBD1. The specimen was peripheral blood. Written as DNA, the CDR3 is TGTGCCAGCAGTTTCTGGGGACAGGGCCCACTTCCCTCTAGCAATCAGCCCCAGCATTTT. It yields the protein CASSFWGQGPLPSSNQPQHF.